A single sample is the source of the 32 T cell receptor beta chains below, sequenced in a study of blood T cell repertoires in COVID-19 (TCRdb year 2020). Receptor amplification or capture employed the immunoSEQ multiplex PCR assay. TCRdb's version of the immuneACCESS table is confined to in-frame rearrangements and falls short of the full clone set. An unresolved V gene accounts for under half of the shortfall where checked; the remainder is of unknown origin. Recorded for this sample are 40,000 to 65,000 clones; roughly three quarters of them occurred a single time. More than 13% of the sample goes to the ten largest clones. Material: peripheral blood. Receptors originate from a human donor with active or convalescent COVID-19. The donor label of this sample is uncertain.

The V and J genes are TRBV5-4 and TRBJ2-7; TRBD1 might be the D (5 bases). Germline V gene data show CDR1 as SGHNT and CDR2 as YYREEE (reference sequence). The ends were cut back, 4 bases at V and 2 bases at J, with 13 bases in the middle. This CDR3 is 14 amino acids long. DNA of the CDR3: TGTGCCAGCAGCCCTAGGACAAGCCCCTACGAGCAGTACTTC. Amino acid sequence: CASSPRTSPYEQYF.

The rearrangement joins TRBV9 to TRBJ1-4, with 11 bases matching TRBD1. The germline V gene encodes CDR1 SGDLS and CDR2 YYNGEE. This CDR3 has 15 amino acids. Trimming cost V 3 bases and J 6 bases; bases outside gene matches: 4. This chain's CDR3 is CASSAGQGAYEKLFF. The CDR3 region has the DNA TGTGCCAGCAGCGCTGGACAGGGGGCTTATGAAAAACTGTTTTTT.

V usage is TRBV27 and J usage is TRBJ1-1; D might be TRBD1 (6 bases). V shed 5 bases and J shed 1 base, with 8 bases lying between them. CDR1 and CDR2 (germline): MNHEY, SMNVEV (reference sequence). The CDR3 has 13 amino acids. CDR3 sequence: CASSRQENTEAFF. The CDR3 region has the DNA TGTGCCAGCAGTCGACAGGAGAACACTGAAGCTTTCTTT.

The chain joins TRBV4-2 to TRBJ1-2; TRBD1 aligns across 8 bases. Germline values: CDR1 LGHNA, CDR2 YNFKEQ. This CDR3 spans 14 amino acids. The J segment lost 10 bases and the V segment lost 3 bases, leaving 10 bases of the junction unmatched. CDR3 region: CASSHPGQGGNYTF. CDR3 nucleotides: TGTGCCAGCAGCCACCCCGGACAGGGAGGAAACTACACCTTC.

The chain has TRBV5-6 and TRBJ2-3, with D tentatively TRBD1 (5 bases). CDR3 length: 15 residues. Looked up from germline, CDR1 is SGHDT and CDR2 is YYEEEE. Trimming took 0 bases from V and 1 from J, leaving 9 bases between them. In DNA, the CDR3 is TGTGCCAGCAGCTTGGGGTGGGGCCGCACAGATACGCAGTATTTT. Protein sequence: CASSLGWGRTDTQYF.

The V gene is TRBV7-3, the J gene TRBJ2-7; 10 bases align to TRBD2. The germline V gene has CDR1 SGHTA and CDR2 FQGTGA. The J segment lost 4 bases and the V segment lost 2 bases, leaving 2 bases of the junction unmatched. The CDR3 covers 14 residues. CDR3 coding DNA: TGTGCCAGCAGCTTACTAGCGGGAGAATACGAGCAGTACTTC. Translation: CASSLLAGEYEQYF.

The CDR3 region is CASSPRGDYEKLFF. The CDR3 DNA reads as TGTGCCAGCTCCCCCAGGGGGGATTATGAAAAACTGTTTTTT. V usage is TRBV18 and J usage is TRBJ1-4; the match to TRBD1 covers 7 bases. The junction had 7 bases not matched to a gene; V was cut back by 6 bases and J by 6 bases. The CDR3 totals 14 residues. Germline V gene data show CDR1 as KGHSH and CDR2 as LQKENI.

The chain recombines TRBV7-9 with TRBJ2-7; no firm D call. Germline V lookup: CDR1 SEHNR, CDR2 FQNEAQ (reference sequence). V was clipped by 4 bases and J by 8 bases, with 12 bases between them. This CDR3 spans 12 amino acids. CDR3 sequence reads: CASSSAALQQYF. In nucleotides, the CDR3 is TGTGCCAGCAGCTCCGCGGCTCTTCAGCAGTACTTC.

This chain joins TRBV4-3 and TRBJ1-6; 9 bases are shared with TRBD1. The ends lost 3 bases at V and 7 bases at J; junction bases unmatched: 7. This CDR3 spans 16 amino acids. Germline V gives CDR1 LGHNA, CDR2 YSLEER. CDR3 sequence (DNA): TGCGCCAGCAGCCAGACTCCGGGACAGGGAAATTCACCCCTCCACTTT. This sequence encodes CASSQTPGQGNSPLHF.

The V and J genes are TRBV9 and TRBJ2-2; possible D gene TRBD1, 5 bases. Trimming stripped 0 bases from V and 1 base from J, with 19 bases between. The germline V gene has CDR1 SGDLS and CDR2 YYNGEE. The CDR3 runs 19 residues. In DNA form, the CDR3 reads TGTGCCAGCAGCGTAGGGCTAGGGGTTTTCGCGGAGAACACCGGGGAGCTGTTTTTT. This translates into CASSVGLGVFAENTGELFF.

The chain recombines TRBV4-1 with TRBJ2-4; D is unclear. Trimming cost V 1 base and J 9 bases, with 19 bases left between them. The CDR3 is 16 amino acids. CDR1 and CDR2 from the germline V gene are MGHRA and YSYEKL. CDR3 region: CASSQAAAPLKGIQYF. The CDR3 bases are TGCGCCAGCAGCCAAGCAGCAGCGCCTTTAAAAGGCATTCAGTACTTC.

This chain connects TRBV4-3 to TRBJ2-2; D remains ambiguous. This CDR3 is built from 13 residues. The V end was cut by 1 base, the J end by 5 bases, with 5 bases between. Germline loops: CDR1 LGHNA, CDR2 YSLEER. The CDR3 protein is CASSQVSTGELFF. The CDR3, as DNA: TGCGCCAGCAGCCAAGTTTCTACCGGGGAGCTGTTTTTT.

The chain uses TRBV9 and TRBJ2-1; 8 bases are shared with TRBD2. V gave up 0 bases and J gave up 9 bases; unmatched junction bases: 8. Germline V gene lookup returns CDR1 SGDLS and CDR2 YYNGEE. There are 15 residues in the CDR3. CDR3 nucleotide sequence: TGTGCCAGCAGCGTAGCGGACGGGAGGGCCGCTGAGCAGTTCTTC. The encoded protein is CASSVADGRAAEQFF.

The rearrangement joins TRBV2 to TRBJ2-7; D might be TRBD2 (5 bases). Trimming removed 3 bases at V and 2 bases at J, with 14 bases between. The CDR3 runs 15 residues. Germline values: CDR1 SNHLY, CDR2 FYNNEI. The CDR3 DNA reads TGTGCCAGCAGTGATCGGGGAACCATCCCCTACGAGCAGTACTTC. Its protein is CASSDRGTIPYEQYF. Full variable domain (outside the CDR3, taken from reference TRBV2 and TRBJ2-7): EPEVTQTPSHQVTQMGQEVILRCVPISNHLYFYWYRQILGQKVEFLVSFYNNEISEKSEIFDDQFSVERPDGSNFTLKIRSTKLEDSAMYFCASSDRGTIPYEQYFGPGTRLTVT.

This chain links TRBV5-1 with TRBJ1-3, with a possible D match to TRBD1 (5 bases). V lost 7 bases and J 4 bases, leaving 21 bases between the germline ends. The CDR3 totals 16 residues. Germline CDR1 reads SGHRS; CDR2 reads YFSETQ. In nucleotides, the CDR3 is TGCGCCAGCCCCCCGGGGGGAGCGTTGGTAGGAAACACCATATATTTT. This gives the protein CASPPGGALVGNTIYF.

The rearrangement links TRBV19 to TRBJ1-4; no clear D gene. The CDR3 consists of 14 residues. The germline V gene encodes CDR1 LNHDA and CDR2 SQIVND (reference sequence). Trimming cost V 5 bases and J 8 bases, with 15 bases left between them. Here the CDR3 reads CASSQRPGSEKLFF. The CDR3, as DNA: TGTGCCAGTAGTCAGCGACCGGGGAGCGAAAAACTGTTTTTT.

The chain recombines TRBV4-3 with TRBJ2-3; D not resolved. The CDR3 length is 15 residues. V lost 0 bases and J 0 bases, leaving 7 bases between the germline ends. Germline values: CDR1 LGHNA, CDR2 YSLEER. CDR3 in DNA: TGCGCCAGCAGCCAAGAAGGCAGGAGCACAGATACGCAGTATTTT. This translates into CASSQEGRSTDTQYF.

This clone was found a few times. V is TRBV30 and J is TRBJ1-1; no clear D. The CDR3 extends over 13 amino acids. Germline CDR1 is GTSNPN and CDR2 is SVGIG (reference sequence). Trimming left V 5 bases short and J 0 bases short, with 10 bases between. The CDR3 spells CAWGVQVNTEAFF. CDR3 nucleotide sequence: TGTGCCTGGGGGGTGCAGGTGAACACTGAAGCTTTCTTT.

The chain recombines TRBV6-5 with TRBJ2-5; D possibly corresponds to TRBD1 (5 bases). CDR1 is MNHEY, CDR2 SVGAGI, per germline. The ends were cut back, 6 bases at V and 5 bases at J, with 13 bases in the middle. CDR3 length: 13 amino acids. CDR3 bases: TGTGCCAGCAGGAGTAGGGGTTGGGAGACCCAGTACTTC. Amino acids: CASRSRGWETQYF.

The chain employs TRBV5-1 and TRBJ1-1; D is unclear. This CDR3 has 12 residues. CDR1 is SGHRS, CDR2 YFSETQ, per germline. Trimming removed 2 bases at V and 3 bases at J, with 5 bases between. The CDR3 here is CASSFQDTEAFF. CDR3 DNA: TGCGCCAGCAGCTTTCAGGACACTGAAGCTTTCTTT. Full variable domain (outside the CDR3, taken from reference TRBV5-1 and TRBJ1-1): KAGVTQTPRYLIKTRGQQVTLSCSPISGHRSVSWYQQTPGQGLQFLFEYFSETQRNKGNFPGRFSGRQFSNSRSEMNVSTLELGDSALYLCASSFQDTEAFFGQGTRLTVV.

A single count supports this clone. V usage is TRBV11-3 and J usage is TRBJ2-1; 14 positions match TRBD2. V lost 1 base, J lost 8 bases, and 10 bases stayed unmatched. This CDR3 contains 18 residues. Germline values: CDR1 SGHNT, CDR2 YENEEA. The CDR3: CASSLGRTSGRSDDEQFF. The CDR3 coding sequence is TGTGCCAGCAGCTTAGGGAGGACTAGCGGGAGGTCGGACGATGAGCAGTTCTTC. The full variable domain, completed using reference TRBV11-3 and TRBJ2-1, is EAGVVQSPRYKIIEKKQPVAFWCNPISGHNTLYWYLQNLGQGPELLIRYENEEAVDDSQLPKDRFSAERLKGVDSTLKIQPAELGDSAVYLCASSLGRTSGRSDDEQFFGPGTRLTVL.

The CDR3 protein is CASSQGGWRTEAFF. The CDR3 bases are TGTGCCAGCAGCCAAGGGGGCTGGCGGACTGAAGCTTTCTTT. V gene TRBV14 combines with J gene TRBJ1-1; a possible D gene is TRBD1 (5 bases). Deletions cut 1 base from V and 5 bases from J, with 11 bases between. Germline values: CDR1 SGHDN, CDR2 FVKESK. The CDR3 consists of 14 residues. Looking up the rest from reference TRBV14 and TRBJ1-1 gives the full variable domain: EAGVTQFPSHSVIEKGQTVTLRCDPISGHDNLYWYRRVMGKEIKFLLHFVKESKQDESGMPNNRFLAERTGGTYSTLKVQPAELEDSGVYFCASSQGGWRTEAFFGQGTRLTVV.

The chain combines TRBV6-5 with TRBJ1-1, with D unclear. Per germline, CDR1 MNHEY and CDR2 SVGAGI. Trimming removed 5 bases from V and 10 bases from J, with 17 bases in between. CDR3 size: 13 residues. CDR3 nucleotide sequence: TGTGCCAGCAGTCTTGACCGGGAACTGGGAGCTTTCTTT. Encoded protein: CASSLDRELGAFF.

The J gene is TRBJ1-5, the V gene TRBV7-2, with D possibly matching TRBD1 (5 bases). The CDR3 is 13 amino acids. With 5 bases removed from V and 7 bases from J, the gap between germline ends came to 12 bases. Germline V gene lookup returns CDR1 SGHTA and CDR2 FQGNSA. CDR3 loop: CASSLWEGQPQHF. The DNA of the CDR3 is TGTGCCAGCAGCCTTTGGGAGGGGCAGCCCCAGCATTTT. Drawing the rest from reference TRBV7-2 and TRBJ1-5, the complete variable domain is GAGVSQSPSNKVTEKGKDVELRCDPISGHTALYWYRQSLGQGLEFLIYFQGNSAPDKSGLPSDRFSAERTGGSVSTLTIQRTQQEDSAVYLCASSLWEGQPQHFGDGTRLSIL.

The J gene is TRBJ1-5, the V gene TRBV2; D perhaps matches TRBD1 (5 bases). The CDR3 contains 15 residues. The V and J ends lost 8 bases and 0 bases respectively, with 14 bases between them. In germline, CDR1 is SNHLY, CDR2 FYNNEI. The CDR3 DNA reads TGTGCCAGCCGGCAGGGCCTTTATAGCAATCAGCCCCAGCATTTT. Encoded protein: CASRQGLYSNQPQHF.

The chain couples TRBV28 to TRBJ2-3, with 9 bases identical to TRBD2. The CDR3 spans 17 residues. CDR1 and CDR2 (germline): MDHEN, SYDVKM. V lost 11 bases, J lost 6 bases, and 21 bases stayed unmatched. This CDR3 is CAGGRGKREDLQDTQYF. The CDR3 nucleotides read TGTGCCGGGGGGCGGGGAAAGCGGGAGGACCTCCAGGATACGCAGTATTTT.

This chain links TRBV4-2 with TRBJ1-1; 10 bases align to TRBD1. Germline CDR1 is LGHNA and CDR2 is YNFKEQ. Losses at the gene ends were 0 bases for V and 1 base for J; bases not matched to a gene: 8. CDR3 length equals 18 residues. CDR3 sequence (DNA): TGTGCCAGCAGCCAAGATCTTAGACAGGGGGCGAAGAACACTGAAGCTTTCTTT. Amino acids: CASSQDLRQGAKNTEAFF.

This sequence joins TRBV18 and TRBJ1-2, with 7 bases lining up with TRBD1. There are 15 residues in the CDR3. V lost 2 bases to trimming and J lost 2 bases; unmatched junction nucleotides: 5. Germline lookup yields CDR1 KGHSH and CDR2 LQKENI. The CDR3 region is CASSPIGGSNYGYTF. The CDR3 DNA follows: TGTGCCAGCTCACCAATAGGGGGCTCCAACTATGGCTACACCTTC.

The gene calls are TRBV6-2 or TRBV6-3 and TRBJ2-7; TRBD1 might be the D (7 bases). Deletions cut 4 bases from V and 2 bases from J, with 9 bases between. Germline V gives CDR1 MNHEY, CDR2 SVGEGT. This CDR3 contains 13 residues. The CDR3 reads CASSSRGAYEQYF. The CDR3 nucleotides read TGTGCCAGCAGTTCCAGGGGGGCCTACGAGCAGTACTTC.

Comment on this clone: The junction departs from the called germline gene at one end, perhaps through a read error. This chain links TRBV10-3 with TRBJ1-4; 7 bases line up with TRBD1. The CDR3 sequence is 17 residues long. From germline, CDR1 is ENHRY and CDR2 SYGVKD. The CDR3 loop reads CAISDRGQPTTNEKLFF. CDR3 bases: TGTGCCATCAGTGATCGGGGACAGCCCACAACTAATGAAAAGCTGTTTTTT.

The chain combines TRBV6-5 with TRBJ2-7; 10 nucleotides agree with TRBD2. Trimming at V came to 10 bases and at J to 4 bases, leaving 10 bases not matched to a gene. Germline V gene sequence: CDR1 MNHEY, CDR2 SVGAGI. The CDR3 is made up of 14 amino acids. This CDR3 is CAISSGRERYEQYF. In DNA, the CDR3 is TGTGCCATTTCCAGCGGGAGGGAAAGGTACGAGCAGTACTTC.

The chain joins TRBV19 to TRBJ2-2; unclear D gene. Trimming took 2 bases from V and 1 from J, leaving 2 bases between them. Germline CDR1 reads LNHDA; CDR2 reads SQIVND (reference sequence). This CDR3 contains 13 residues. The CDR3 bases are TGTGCCAGTAGTATACAGAACACCGGGGAGCTGTTTTTT. As protein: CASSIQNTGELFF. Combining the CDR3 with reference TRBV19 and TRBJ2-2 gives the whole variable domain DGGITQSPKYLFRKEGQNVTLSCEQNLNHDAMYWYRQDPGQGLRLIYYSQIVNDFQKGDIAEGYSVSREKKESFPLTVTSAQKNPTAFYLCASSIQNTGELFFGEGSRLTVL.